This T cell receptor beta chain was identified during a study of CD8+CD57+ T cells in acquired aplastic anemia. Overall study context: An average of roughly 2.9 ug of DNA was obtained from sorted CD4+ and CD8+ cells.

Genomic DNA templated the TCR beta VDJ and CDR3 profiling. Each CDR3 protein gets one entry after TCRdb re-called the reads with MiXCR. The sample lists around 200,000 distinct CDR3 sequences, about three fifths seen once, with 42% in the top ten. All patients picked for sequencing had shown, by flow cytometry, an expansion of CD8+CD57+ cells. Diagnosis of severe acquired aplastic anemia applied to all patients. The CDR3 is 12 amino acids. Trimming pared 7 bases from V and 2 bases from J, leaving 6 bases between. The germline CDR1 and CDR2 sequences are KGHDR and SFDVKD. This sequence joins TRBV24-1 and TRBJ2-3, with D hard to call. Sequenced material: sorted CD4+, CD8+, or CD8+CD57+ T cells (not recorded which) from PBMCs. This TCR was recovered from a human donor with aplastic anemia. For the CDR3, the DNA is TGTGCCACCAGCACAATCACAGATACGCAGTATTTT. It codes for CATSTITDTQYF.